Given below is one T cell receptor (beta chain) in context. The antigen is undetermined. These data are taken from a study of vaccination effects on CD4 cells after COVID-19. General study findings and limits: Clones from infection and from vaccination both contracted markedly late after vaccination. Healthy vaccinees had only 1 of 255 vaccine-induced clones cross-react with common cold coronaviruses. Convalescent patients numbered few in the study; early post-infection timepoints were missing entirely.

Using viral peptide pools, the ViraFEST assay grew out antigen-specific CD4+ T cells prior to sequencing. Cells that had been cultured for 10 days were the source of isolated CD4+ T cells. Among the vaccine recipients, none had a prior SARS-CoV-2 infection, and nucleocapsid antibodies were negative. Days 3 and 7 were when half the medium was replaced with IL-2 medium. Profiling relied on immunoSEQ multiplex PCR, and the TCRdb table lists in-frame clones only, not all of them. The table has 55,000 to 80,000 clones, about 80% seen once; the top ten hold 9% to 15%. Sequencing used CD4+ T cells from PBMCs cultured with SARS-CoV-2 spike peptides, obtained before COVID-19 vaccination. This receptor was identified in a human donor who received a COVID-19 vaccine.

The DNA for the CDR3 is TGTGCCAGCGAACGGACCGACTATGGCTACACCTTC. It yields the protein CASERTDYGYTF. The chain employs TRBV28 and TRBJ1-2; no clear D. Trimming stripped 8 bases from V and 3 bases from J, with 10 bases between. The CDR3 spans 12 residues. The V gene's germline CDR1 is MDHEN and CDR2 SYDVKM.